The T cell receptor (beta chain) under discussion was sequenced for a study of cytomegalovirus exposure and HLA in healthy donors. Germline V CDR1 and CDR2: SGHRS, YFSETQ. CDR3 length: 15 amino acids. The germline V and J ends were trimmed by 0 bases and 7 bases, with 14 bases remaining between them. PCR used 60 Vbeta primers and 13 Jbeta primers. Sequencing used immunoSEQ multiplex PCR; TCRdb keeps in-frame clones, though not all of them. The repertoire has approximately 220,000 clones, about 83% of them found once; the top ten carry approximately 1.4%. Of note for this clone: Its antigen is not known.

Findings and caveats of the study: In a later analysis, CMV-associated beta chains were mostly HLA-associated, it appeared.

The specimen was PBMCs. This sequence originates from a girl aged 10 to 17 in good health and CMV-seronegative. The genes are TRBV5-1 and TRBJ2-1; possibly TRBD1 for D (5 bases). The CDR3 sequence is CASSLAPRSGNEQFF. The DNA of the CDR3 is TGCGCCAGCAGCTTGGCCCCACGGTCAGGGAATGAGCAGTTCTTC.